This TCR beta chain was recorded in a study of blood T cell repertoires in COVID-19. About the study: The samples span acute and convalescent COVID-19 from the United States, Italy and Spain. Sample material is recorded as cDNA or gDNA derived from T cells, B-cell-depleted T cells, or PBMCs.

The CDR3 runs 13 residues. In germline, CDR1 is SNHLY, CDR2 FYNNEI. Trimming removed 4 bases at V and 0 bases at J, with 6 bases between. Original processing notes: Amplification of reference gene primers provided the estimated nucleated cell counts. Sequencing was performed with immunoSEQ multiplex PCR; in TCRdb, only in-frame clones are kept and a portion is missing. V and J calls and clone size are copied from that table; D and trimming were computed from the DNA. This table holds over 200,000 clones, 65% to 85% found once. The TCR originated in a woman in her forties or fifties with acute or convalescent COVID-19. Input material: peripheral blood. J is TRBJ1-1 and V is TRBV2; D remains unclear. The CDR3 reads CASSGDMNTEAFF. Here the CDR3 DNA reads TGTGCCAGCAGTGGAGATATGAACACTGAAGCTTTCTTT.